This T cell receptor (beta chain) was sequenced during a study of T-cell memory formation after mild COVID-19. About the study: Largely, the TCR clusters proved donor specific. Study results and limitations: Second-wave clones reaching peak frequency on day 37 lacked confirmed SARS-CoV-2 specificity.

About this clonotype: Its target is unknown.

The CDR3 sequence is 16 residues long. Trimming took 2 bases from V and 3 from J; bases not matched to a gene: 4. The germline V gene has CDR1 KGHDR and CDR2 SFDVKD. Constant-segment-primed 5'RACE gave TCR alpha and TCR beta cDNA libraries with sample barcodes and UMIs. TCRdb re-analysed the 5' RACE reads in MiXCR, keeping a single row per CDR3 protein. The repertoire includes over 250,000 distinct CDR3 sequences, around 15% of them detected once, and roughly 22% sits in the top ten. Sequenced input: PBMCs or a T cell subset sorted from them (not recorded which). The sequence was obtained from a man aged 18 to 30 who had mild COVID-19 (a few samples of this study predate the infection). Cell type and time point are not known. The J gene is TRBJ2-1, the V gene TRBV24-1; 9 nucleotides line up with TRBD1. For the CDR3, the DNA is TGTGCCACCAGTGATTCCGCGACAGGGGGCTACAATGAGCAGTTCTTC. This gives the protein CATSDSATGGYNEQFF.